This is a list of T cell receptor beta chains from one sample in a study of CD8 T cells in Susac syndrome. From the immunoSEQ multiplex PCR reads, TCRdb called clonotypes with MiXCR, one entry per CDR3 protein. Of under 150,000 distinct CDR3 sequences in the sample, approximately 96% were seen once. The sequenced sample consisted of CD4+ T cells from PBMCs. The source is a human donor with Susac syndrome. Each CDR3 is given with its conserved first and last residue. The order of the fields is V gene, J gene, clone size, D gene, CDR3 protein, CDR3 DNA. D genes are given only for firm matches. Rows may omit the clone size; those that give it use once, few, many or a size class.

TRBV19	TRBJ2-3	once	NA	CASSMLGNTQYF	TGTGCCAGTAGTATGTTGGGAAATACGCAGTATTTT
TRBV5-1	TRBJ2-5	NA	TRBD2	CASRGDSGNQETQYF	TGCGCCAGCAGGGGGGATAGCGGGAATCAAGAGACCCAGTACTTC
TRBV23-1	TRBJ1-3	NA	NA	CASSHLGLFFPTGNTIYF	TGCGCCAGCAGTCACCTGGGACTTTTTTTCCCCACTGGAAACACCATATATTTT
TRBV28	TRBJ1-2	once	NA	CASMVTGANYGYTF	TGTGCCAGCATGGTTACGGGGGCGAACTATGGCTACACCTTC
TRBV4-1	TRBJ2-3	NA	TRBD2	CASSQNSGSQYF	TGCGCCAGCAGCCAGAATAGCGGGTCGCAGTATTTT
TRBV28	TRBJ2-3	NA	NA	CASSSNIEATDTQYF	TGTGCCAGCAGTTCCAACATAGAGGCGACAGATACGCAGTATTTT
TRBV12-3/TRBV12-4	TRBJ1-1	NA	NA	CASSLSGTNTEAFF	TGTGCCAGCAGTTTATCCGGGACGAACACTGAAGCTTTCTTT
TRBV7-2	TRBJ1-6	NA	NA	CASSLALPPLSSPLHF	TGTGCCAGCAGCTTAGCGCTACCACCGCTGAGTTCACCCCTCCACTTT
TRBV5-8	TRBJ2-4	NA	TRBD2	CASSGLAGGNIQYF	TGTGCCAGCAGCGGACTAGCGGGAGGGAACATTCAGTACTTC
TRBV28	TRBJ2-7	NA	NA	CASQKPGTFDYEQYF	TGTGCCAGCCAAAAACCCGGGACCTTCGACTACGAGCAGTACTTC
TRBV2	TRBJ2-5	NA	NA	CASTRTLQETQYF	TGTGCCAGCACCCGAACCCTCCAAGAGACCCAGTACTTC
TRBV4-1	TRBJ2-7	NA	NA	CASSQQGILTDEQYF	TGCGCCAGCAGCCAACAAGGGATTCTGACGGACGAGCAGTACTTC
TRBV2	TRBJ2-3	NA	TRBD2	CASYYGRRADTQYF	TGTGCCAGCTATTACGGGAGGAGGGCAGATACGCAGTATTTT
TRBV7-9	TRBJ2-1	once	NA	CASSLGGTVEQFF	TGTGCCAGCAGCTTAGGCGGGACGGTTGAGCAGTTCTTC
TRBV7-8	TRBJ2-7	NA	NA	CASSLGGFLYEQYF	TGTGCCAGCAGCTTAGGGGGGTTCCTCTACGAGCAGTACTTC
TRBV6-5	TRBJ1-1	NA	NA	CASSYKGVTEAFF	TGTGCCAGCAGTTACAAAGGGGTCACTGAAGCTTTCTTT
TRBV5-1	TRBJ2-1	NA	TRBD2	CASSFSGRAMDEQFF	TGCGCCAGCAGCTTTAGCGGGAGGGCCATGGATGAGCAGTTCTTC
TRBV25-1	TRBJ2-1	NA	NA	CASSPGGRNEQFF	TGTGCCAGCAGCCCAGGAGGGCGCAATGAGCAGTTCTTC
TRBV2	TRBJ1-2	NA	NA	CASSDSQVVFGYTF	TGTGCCAGCAGTGATAGCCAGGTGGTATTTGGCTACACCTTC
TRBV29-1	TRBJ2-7	NA	NA	CSVGDGSYEQYF	TGCAGCGTTGGGGACGGGTCCTACGAGCAGTACTTC
TRBV6-1	TRBJ1-2	NA	NA	CAIRVPGLYGYTF	TGTGCCATACGGGTTCCGGGCCTCTATGGCTACACCTTC
TRBV12-3/TRBV12-4	TRBJ1-2	NA	NA	CASSPKHRNYGYTF	TGTGCCAGCAGTCCAAAACACCGAAACTATGGCTACACCTTC
TRBV5-4	TRBJ1-1	NA	TRBD1	CASSTDRAVNTEAFF	TGTGCCAGCAGCACGGACAGGGCGGTGAACACTGAAGCTTTCTTT
TRBV12-3/TRBV12-4	TRBJ2-7	NA	NA	CASSFDAGFREQYF	TGTGCCAGCAGTTTCGACGCGGGGTTCCGAGAGCAGTACTTC
TRBV20-1	TRBJ2-5	NA	NA	CSAKRLVVETQYF	TGCAGTGCCAAGCGGCTAGTCGTGGAGACCCAGTACTTC
TRBV28	TRBJ2-5	NA	NA	CASSSWKQETQYF	TGTGCCAGCTCTTCCTGGAAACAAGAGACCCAGTACTTC
TRBV28	TRBJ1-5	NA	NA	CASSRHMGNQPQHF	TGTGCCAGCAGTAGGCACATGGGCAATCAGCCCCAGCATTTT
TRBV13	TRBJ1-6	once	NA	CASSPGRNSPLHF	TGTGCCAGCAGCCCAGGGAGGAATTCACCCCTCCACTTT
TRBV9	TRBJ2-5	NA	NA	CASSVGGTDQETQYF	TGTGCCAGCAGCGTAGGCGGGACAGATCAAGAGACCCAGTACTTC
TRBV6-2/TRBV6-3	TRBJ1-2	NA	NA	CASSSNNRETGGYTF	TGTGCCAGCAGTTCCAACAACCGCGAAACGGGGGGCTACACCTTC
TRBV6-4	TRBJ2-6	NA	NA	CASAPGVGANVLTF	TGTGCCAGCGCCCCGGGGGTTGGGGCCAACGTCCTGACTTTC
TRBV7-2	TRBJ1-2	NA	NA	CASSPSPYGYTF	TGTGCCAGCAGCCCCTCCCCCTATGGCTACACCTTC
TRBV14	TRBJ2-3	NA	NA	CASSQGNGASTDTQYF	TGTGCCAGCAGCCAAGGAAACGGCGCTAGCACAGATACGCAGTATTTT
TRBV27	TRBJ1-1	NA	TRBD1	CASSPGGAPNTEAFF	TGTGCCAGCAGTCCAGGGGGGGCTCCGAACACTGAAGCTTTCTTT